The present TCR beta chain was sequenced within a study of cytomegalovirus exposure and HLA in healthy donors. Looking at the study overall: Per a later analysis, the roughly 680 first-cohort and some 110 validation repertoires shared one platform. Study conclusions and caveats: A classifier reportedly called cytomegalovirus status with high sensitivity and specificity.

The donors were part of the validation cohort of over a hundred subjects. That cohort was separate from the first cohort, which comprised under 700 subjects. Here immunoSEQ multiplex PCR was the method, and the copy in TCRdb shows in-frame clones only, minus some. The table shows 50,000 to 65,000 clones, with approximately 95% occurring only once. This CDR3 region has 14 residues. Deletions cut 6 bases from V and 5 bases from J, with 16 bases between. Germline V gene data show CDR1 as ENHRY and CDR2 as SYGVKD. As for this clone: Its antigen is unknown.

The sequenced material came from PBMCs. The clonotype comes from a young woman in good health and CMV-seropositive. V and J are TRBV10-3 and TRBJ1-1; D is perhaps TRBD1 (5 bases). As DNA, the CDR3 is TGTGCCATCAGCTGGGCGGGAGGGGAAACTGAAGCTTTCTTT. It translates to CAISWAGGETEAFF.